This TCR beta chain is from a study of blood T cell repertoires in COVID-19. Looking at the study overall: From the United States, Italy and Spain came samples of acute and convalescent COVID-19. T cells, B-cell-depleted T cells, or PBMCs supplied cDNA or gDNA.

Per the study methods: Amplified reference gene primers provided the basis for estimating nucleated cell counts. TCRdb's copy holds only in-frame clones and misses some; the assay was immunoSEQ multiplex PCR. That table gives V, J and clone size, and the DNA gave D and trimming. Of roughly 120,000 clones in the sample, around three quarters were seen once. This clone appeared a few times. The V end lost 3 bases, the J end lost 4 bases, and 12 bases lay between the germline ends. This CDR3 has 15 amino acids. The V gene's germline CDR1 is SGHTA and CDR2 FQGNSA. This receptor was obtained from a woman aged 80 or older with acute or convalescent COVID-19. Sequenced: peripheral blood. This chain connects TRBV7-2 to TRBJ1-4; D remains ambiguous. The CDR3: CASSFDRGFNEKLFF. In DNA form, the CDR3 reads TGTGCCAGCAGCTTCGACCGAGGGTTTAATGAAAAACTGTTTTTT.